This paragraph covers one TCR beta chain sequence. Antigen specificity is unknown. The source of the sample is a study of cytotoxic CD8 clonotypes in ibrutinib-treated CLL. Looking at the study overall: The cohort had over ten relapsed/refractory and over 14 treatment-naive patients, 17 IGHV unmutated. Each sample contained, on average, around 250,000 productive templates and tens of thousands of productive rearrangements.

Here immunoSEQ multiplex PCR was the method, and the copy in TCRdb shows in-frame clones only, minus some. Among nearly 15,000 clones listed, about 60% were seen once. The CDR3 loop spans 14 amino acids. Trimming took 1 base from V and 4 from J, leaving 9 bases between them. CDR1 is SGHVS, CDR2 FNYEAQ, per germline. Whole-study results and caveats: There were differences in sampling times between sustained-remission and progressing patients. Clonality climbed at ibrutinib response, then dropped toward baseline at progression.

The chain couples TRBV7-6 to TRBJ2-3, with TRBD2 as a possible D gene (6 bases). This material consisted of PBMCs, taken before ibrutinib treatment. The TCR originated in a human donor with chronic lymphocytic leukemia. The CDR3 here is CASSLEGLPDTQYF. As DNA, the CDR3 is TGTGCCAGCAGCTTAGAGGGACTCCCAGATACGCAGTATTTT.